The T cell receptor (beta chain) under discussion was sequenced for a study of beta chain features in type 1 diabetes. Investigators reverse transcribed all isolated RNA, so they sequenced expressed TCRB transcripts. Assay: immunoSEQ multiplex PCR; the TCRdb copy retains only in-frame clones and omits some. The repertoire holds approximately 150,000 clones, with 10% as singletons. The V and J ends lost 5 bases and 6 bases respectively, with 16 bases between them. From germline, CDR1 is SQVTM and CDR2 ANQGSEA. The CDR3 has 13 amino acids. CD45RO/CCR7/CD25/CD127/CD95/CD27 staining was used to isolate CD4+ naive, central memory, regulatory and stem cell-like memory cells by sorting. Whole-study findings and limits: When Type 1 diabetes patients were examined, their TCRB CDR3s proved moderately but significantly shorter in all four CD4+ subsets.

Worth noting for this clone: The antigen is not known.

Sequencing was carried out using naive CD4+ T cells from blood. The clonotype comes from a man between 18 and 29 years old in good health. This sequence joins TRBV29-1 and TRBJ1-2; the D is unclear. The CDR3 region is CSVSRRLGHGYTF. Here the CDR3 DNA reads TGCAGCGTTTCTCGACGCCTTGGGCATGGCTACACCTTC.